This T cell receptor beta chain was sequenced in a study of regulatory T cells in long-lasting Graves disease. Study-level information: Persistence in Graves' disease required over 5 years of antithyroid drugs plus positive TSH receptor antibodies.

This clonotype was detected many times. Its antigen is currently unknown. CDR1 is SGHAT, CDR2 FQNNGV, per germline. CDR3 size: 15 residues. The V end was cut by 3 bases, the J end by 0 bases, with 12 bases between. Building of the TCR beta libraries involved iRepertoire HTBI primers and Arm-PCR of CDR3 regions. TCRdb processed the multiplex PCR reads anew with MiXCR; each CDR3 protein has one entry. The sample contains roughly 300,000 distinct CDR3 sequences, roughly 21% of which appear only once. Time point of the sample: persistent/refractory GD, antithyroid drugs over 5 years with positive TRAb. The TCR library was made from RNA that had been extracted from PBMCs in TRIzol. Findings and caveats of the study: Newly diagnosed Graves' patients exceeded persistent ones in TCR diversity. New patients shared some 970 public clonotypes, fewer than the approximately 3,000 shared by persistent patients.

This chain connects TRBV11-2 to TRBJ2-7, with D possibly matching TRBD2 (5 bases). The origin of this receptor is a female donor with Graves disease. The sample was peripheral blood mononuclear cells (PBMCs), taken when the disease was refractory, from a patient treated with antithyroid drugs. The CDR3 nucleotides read TGTGCCAGCAGCTTGGGATACGGGATCTCCTACGAGCAGTACTTC. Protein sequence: CASSLGYGISYEQYF.